This section outlines one T cell receptor beta chain sequence together with its context. This entry belongs to a study of OX40 agonist ivuxolimab in advanced cancers. The data were produced by immunoSEQ multiplex PCR, yet TCRdb's version contains in-frame clones alone and is incomplete. The table records tens of thousands of clones, 80% to 90% of them present only once. The clonotype originates from an adult with an advanced solid tumor such as melanoma, head and neck, liver or kidney cancer. Specimen: CD4+ or CD8+ T cells sorted from blood, collected in a trial of the OX40 agonist ivuxolimab.

For the CDR3, the DNA is TGTGCCAGCAGAGTAAGCGGGGCGTACGAGCAGTACTTC. It codes for CASRVSGAYEQYF. This rearrangement joins TRBV7-8 to TRBJ2-7; TRBD2 agrees at 7 bases. Per germline, CDR1 SGHVS and CDR2 FQNEAQ. CDR3 size: 13 residues. Trimming at V came to 6 bases and at J to 4 bases, leaving 6 bases not matched to a gene.